This T cell receptor (beta chain) was identified during a study of cytotoxic CD8 clonotypes in ibrutinib-treated CLL. Study-level information: Productive templates per sample averaged nearly 260,000; productive rearrangements, 80,000 to 95,000.

Around 2 micrograms of genomic DNA from cryopreserved PBMCs went into TCR beta libraries. V gave up 1 base and J gave up 6 bases, with 8 bases separating them. The CDR3 contains 13 residues. Per the germline V gene, CDR1 is SGHTS and CDR2 is YDEGEE. Study results and limitations: Once treatment began, public clonotypes, which were uncommon, contracted or stayed stable.

Of note for this clone: Its cognate antigen is unknown.

Profiled with immunoSEQ multiplex PCR; TCRdb holds only in-frame clones, not every one. Among around 150,000 clones listed, about 88% were seen once. This chain connects TRBV5-8 to TRBJ2-1; D unresolved. The receptor comes from a human donor with chronic lymphocytic leukemia. The starting material was PBMCs, obtained at disease progression, from a patient treated with ibrutinib. CDR3: CASSLFYPNEQFF. CDR3 coding DNA: TGTGCCAGCAGCTTGTTCTACCCCAATGAGCAGTTCTTC.